This T cell receptor (beta chain) is drawn from a study of OX40 agonist ivuxolimab in advanced cancers. About the research overall: Patients were treated with ivuxolimab, an agonistic anti-OX40 (CD134) antibody. Among those enrolled, mean age was about 63 years (range roughly 20 to 79) and less than 90% were male.

This table comes from immunoSEQ multiplex PCR, and its TCRdb copy is limited to in-frame clones, with some not included. The sample has 82,000 or so clones; roughly 85% are singletons. CDR1 and CDR2 from the germline V gene are SGHRS and YFSETQ. Losses at the gene ends were 3 bases for V and 6 bases for J; bases not matched to a gene: 8. The CDR3 totals 15 residues. The sample was CD4+ or CD8+ T cells sorted from blood, taken in a trial of the OX40 agonist ivuxolimab. The V call is TRBV5-1, the J call TRBJ2-2, with TRBD2 matching 7 bases. The TCR originated in an adult with an advanced solid tumor such as melanoma, head and neck, liver or kidney cancer. The CDR3 spells CASSSEGLPAGELFF. The DNA of the CDR3 is TGCGCCAGCAGCTCGGAGGGACTACCTGCCGGGGAGCTGTTTTTT. Based on the CDR3 plus reference TRBV5-1 and TRBJ2-2, the full variable domain is KAGVTQTPRYLIKTRGQQVTLSCSPISGHRSVSWYQQTPGQGLQFLFEYFSETQRNKGNFPGRFSGRQFSNSRSEMNVSTLELGDSALYLCASSSEGLPAGELFFGEGSRLTVL.